This TCR beta chain was profiled in a study of CD8 T cells in ankylosing spondylitis. Study-level findings and limits: The disease-linked clones had a CD8+ phenotype and low blood frequencies. Fewer than 10 highly homologous variants made up a TCR beta motif that seemed to typify ankylosing spondylitis blood.

In this sample, this clonotype turned up a few times. Its antigen is currently unknown. TCRdb fed the 5' RACE reads into MiXCR, producing one record per CDR3 protein. The data hold some 840,000 distinct CDR3 sequences, with 12% observed a single time. CDR3 length equals 14 residues. CDR1 is LGHNA, CDR2 YNFKEQ, per germline. V gave up 4 bases and J gave up 6 bases, with 13 bases separating them. Source material: blood, either unsorted or a sorted T cell fraction (not recorded which). The receptor was derived from a male donor with ankylosing spondylitis. The gene calls are TRBV4-2 and TRBJ2-1; D is possibly TRBD2 (6 bases). Here the CDR3 reads CASSRETSFNEQFF. CDR3 nucleotides: TGTGCCAGCAGCCGGGAAACTAGCTTCAATGAGCAGTTCTTC.